The entry below gives a single T cell receptor beta chain sequence along with its context. Its specificity is unknown. The data are from a study of response to subunit inactivated influenza vaccine. Study conclusions and caveats: T cells newly recruited by each seasonal influenza vaccination are few, the authors suggested.

V lost 7 bases, J lost 3 bases, and 12 bases stayed unmatched. CDR1 and CDR2 from the germline V gene are WSHSY and SAAADI. The CDR3 is made up of 16 amino acids. TCRdb used MiXCR to reprocess the RT-PCR reads, holding one entry per CDR3 protein. This repertoire shows some 150,000 distinct CDR3 sequences, roughly 12% found once; its top ten account for approximately 32%. The data were also submitted as part of a second study, on T cells expressing NK-cell markers. This second report adds: What made the TCR beta cDNA was 5'RACE template switching with UMIs. Sorted CD3+CD56-NKG2C+, CD3+CD56+NKG2C+ and CD3+CD56+NKG2C- T cells supplied the TCR beta repertoires. An anti-gamma-delta TCR antibody confined sorting to alpha-beta TCR T cells across several of the experiments. Dominant NKG2C+ clonotypes in five to seven donors made up roughly 1.0-7.5% of CD8+ T cells.

This TCR derives from a man between 45 and 60 years old who received an inactivated influenza vaccine. The rearrangement links TRBV10-2 to TRBJ2-1, with 7 bases that match TRBD2. The source was CD8+ T cells sorted from PBMCs, collected approximately 13 days after vaccination. CDR3 sequence reads: CASTQILGRLYNEQFF. In DNA form, the CDR3 reads TGCGCCAGCACTCAAATACTCGGGAGGCTCTACAATGAGCAGTTCTTC.